This T cell receptor beta chain appears in the sequencing data of a study of OX40 agonist ivuxolimab in advanced cancers. Whole-study context: Of the participants, about 40% had some prior anti-PD-1, anti-PD-L1 or anti-CTLA-4 therapy, which was allowed. Findings and caveats of the study: Among T cells, CD8+ cells averaged more expanded clones than CD4+ cells.

Autoimmune disease history or systemic immunosuppression excluded patients. A word on this clone: Its specificity is unknown.

Sequencing used immunoSEQ multiplex PCR; TCRdb keeps in-frame clones, though not all of them. The data hold 49,000 or so clones, with around 85% observed a single time. Trimming took 9 bases from V and 3 from J; bases not matched to a gene: 4. The CDR3 consists of 12 residues. Germline-derived CDR1 and CDR2 are SNHLY and FYNNEI. This sequence was found in an adult with an advanced solid tumor such as melanoma, head and neck, liver or kidney cancer. The rearrangement uses TRBV2 and TRBJ2-7, with 8 bases fitting TRBD1. The sample was CD4+ or CD8+ T cells sorted from blood, taken in a trial of the OX40 agonist ivuxolimab. CDR3 region: CASLGTGYEQYF. Written as DNA, the CDR3 is TGTGCCAGTCTAGGGACAGGCTACGAGCAGTACTTC. Filled out from reference TRBV2 and TRBJ2-7, the complete variable domain reads EPEVTQTPSHQVTQMGQEVILRCVPISNHLYFYWYRQILGQKVEFLVSFYNNEISEKSEIFDDQFSVERPDGSNFTLKIRSTKLEDSAMYFCASLGTGYEQYFGPGTRLTVT.